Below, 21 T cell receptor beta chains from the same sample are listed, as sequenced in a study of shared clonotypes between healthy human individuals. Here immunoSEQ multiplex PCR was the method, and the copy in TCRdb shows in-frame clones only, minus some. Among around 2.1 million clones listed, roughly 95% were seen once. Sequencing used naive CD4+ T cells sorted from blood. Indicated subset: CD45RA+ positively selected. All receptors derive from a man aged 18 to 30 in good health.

The CDR3 sequence: CATLPGQGGNNQPQHF. CDR3 nucleotide sequence: TGTGCCACCTTACCGGGACAGGGAGGTAACAATCAGCCCCAGCATTTT. The V gene is TRBV10-3, the J gene TRBJ1-5; 9 nucleotides match TRBD1. The CDR3 runs to 16 residues. Germline CDR1 ENHRY, CDR2 SYGVKD. With 10 bases clipped from V and 3 bases from J, the junction kept 13 bases outside the gene matches.

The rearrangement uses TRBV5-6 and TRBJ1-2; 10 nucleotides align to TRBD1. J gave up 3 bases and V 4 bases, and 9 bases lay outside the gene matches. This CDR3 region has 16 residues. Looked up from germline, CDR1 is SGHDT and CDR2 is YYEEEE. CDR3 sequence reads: CASSPMTGGVHYGYTF. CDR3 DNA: TGTGCCAGCAGCCCGATGACAGGGGGCGTACACTATGGCTACACCTTC.

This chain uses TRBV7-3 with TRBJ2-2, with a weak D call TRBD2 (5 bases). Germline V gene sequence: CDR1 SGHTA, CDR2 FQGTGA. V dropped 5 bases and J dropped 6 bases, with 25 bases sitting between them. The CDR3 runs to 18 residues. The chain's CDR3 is CASSPGDHHLKRAGELFF. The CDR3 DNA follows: TGTGCCAGCAGCCCTGGAGACCACCACCTAAAGAGGGCCGGGGAGCTGTTTTTT.

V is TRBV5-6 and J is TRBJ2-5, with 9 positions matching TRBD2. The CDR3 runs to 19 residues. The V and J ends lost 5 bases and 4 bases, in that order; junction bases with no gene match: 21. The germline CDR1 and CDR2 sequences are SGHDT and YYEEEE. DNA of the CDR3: TGTGCCAGCAGTCCCGGAGGGGGGACTAGCAGTTTAGGGGGAGAGACCCAGTACTTC. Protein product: CASSPGGGTSSLGGETQYF.

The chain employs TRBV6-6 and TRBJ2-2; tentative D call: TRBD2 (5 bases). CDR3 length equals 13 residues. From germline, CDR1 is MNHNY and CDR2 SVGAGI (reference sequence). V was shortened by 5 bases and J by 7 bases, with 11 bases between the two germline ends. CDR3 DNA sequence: TGTGCCAGCAGTATTAGCGAGGGCGGGGAGCTGTTTTTT. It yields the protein CASSISEGGELFF.

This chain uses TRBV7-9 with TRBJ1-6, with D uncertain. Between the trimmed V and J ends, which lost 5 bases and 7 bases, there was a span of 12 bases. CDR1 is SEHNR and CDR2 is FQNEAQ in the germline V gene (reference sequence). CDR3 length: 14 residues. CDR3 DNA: TGTGCCAGCAGCCCCCGTGTCATAAATTCACCCCTCCACTTT. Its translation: CASSPRVINSPLHF. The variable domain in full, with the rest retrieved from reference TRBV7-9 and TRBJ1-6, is DTGVSQNPRHKITKRGQNVTFRCDPISEHNRLYWYRQTLGQGPEFLTYFQNEAQLEKSRLLSDRFSAERPKGSFSTLEIQRTEQGDSAMYLCASSPRVINSPLHFGNGTRLTVT.

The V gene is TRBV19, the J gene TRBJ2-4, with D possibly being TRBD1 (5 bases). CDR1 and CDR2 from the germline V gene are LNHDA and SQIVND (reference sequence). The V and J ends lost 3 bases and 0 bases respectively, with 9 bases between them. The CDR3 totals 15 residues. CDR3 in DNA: TGTGCCAGTAGTATTCAGGGAATAGCCAAAAACATTCAGTACTTC. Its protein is CASSIQGIAKNIQYF. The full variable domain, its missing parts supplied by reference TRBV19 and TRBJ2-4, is DGGITQSPKYLFRKEGQNVTLSCEQNLNHDAMYWYRQDPGQGLRLIYYSQIVNDFQKGDIAEGYSVSREKKESFPLTVTSAQKNPTAFYLCASSIQGIAKNIQYFGAGTRLSVL.

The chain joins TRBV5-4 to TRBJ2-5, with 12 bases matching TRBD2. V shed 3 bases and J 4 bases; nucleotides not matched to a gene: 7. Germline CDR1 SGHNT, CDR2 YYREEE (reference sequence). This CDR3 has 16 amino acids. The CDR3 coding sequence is TGTGCCAGCAGCTGGTCGACTAGCGGGAGTGGAGAGACCCAGTACTTC. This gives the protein CASSWSTSGSGETQYF.

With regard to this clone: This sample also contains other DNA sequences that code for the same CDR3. CDR3 in DNA: TGTGCCAGCAGTCGGAAGGACACTGAAGCTTTCTTT. Its translation is CASSRKDTEAFF. The chain employs TRBV6-5 and TRBJ1-1; D not certain. V lost 5 bases, J lost 3 bases, and 7 bases lay in between. CDR1 is MNHEY, CDR2 SVGAGI, per germline. The CDR3 runs to 12 residues.

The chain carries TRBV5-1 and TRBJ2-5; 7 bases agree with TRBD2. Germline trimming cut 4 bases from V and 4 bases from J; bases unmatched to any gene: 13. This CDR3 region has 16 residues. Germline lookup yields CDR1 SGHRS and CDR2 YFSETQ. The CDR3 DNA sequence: TGCGCCAGCAGCCCAAACCCAGCGGGAAGTGGAGAGACCCAGTACTTC. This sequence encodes CASSPNPAGSGETQYF.

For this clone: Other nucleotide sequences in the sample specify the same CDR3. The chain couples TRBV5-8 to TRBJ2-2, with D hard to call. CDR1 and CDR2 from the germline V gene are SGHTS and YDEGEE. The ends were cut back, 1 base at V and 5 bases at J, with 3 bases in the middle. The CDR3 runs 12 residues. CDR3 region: CASSLYTGELFF. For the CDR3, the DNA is TGTGCCAGCAGCTTGTATACCGGGGAGCTGTTTTTT.

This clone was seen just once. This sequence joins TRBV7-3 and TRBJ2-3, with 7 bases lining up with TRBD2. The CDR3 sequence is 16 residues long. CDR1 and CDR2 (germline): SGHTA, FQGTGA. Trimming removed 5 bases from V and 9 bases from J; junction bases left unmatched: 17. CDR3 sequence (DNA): TGTGCCAGCAGCCCTGGCGCTAGCGGACCCTTTGGGACGCAGTATTTT. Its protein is CASSPGASGPFGTQYF.

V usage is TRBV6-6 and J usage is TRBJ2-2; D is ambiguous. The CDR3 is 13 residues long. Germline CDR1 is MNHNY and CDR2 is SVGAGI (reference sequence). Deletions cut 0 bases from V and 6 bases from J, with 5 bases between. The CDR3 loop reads CASSYSTPGELFF. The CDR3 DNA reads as TGTGCCAGCAGTTACTCAACGCCCGGGGAGCTGTTTTTT.

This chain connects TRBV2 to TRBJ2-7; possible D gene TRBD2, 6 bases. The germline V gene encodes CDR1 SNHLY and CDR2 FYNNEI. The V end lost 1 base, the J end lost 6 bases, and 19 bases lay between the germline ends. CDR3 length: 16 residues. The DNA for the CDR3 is TGTGCCAGCAGTGAAGAGGGATCGGGAGTGGTTAGCGAGCAGTACTTC. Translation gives CASSEEGSGVVSEQYF.

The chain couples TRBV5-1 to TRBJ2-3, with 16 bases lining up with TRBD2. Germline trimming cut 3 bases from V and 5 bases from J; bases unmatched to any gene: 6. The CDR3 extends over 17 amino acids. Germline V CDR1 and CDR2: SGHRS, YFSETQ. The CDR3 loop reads CASSWGTSGREGDTQYF. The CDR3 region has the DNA TGCGCCAGCAGCTGGGGGACTAGCGGGAGGGAAGGAGATACGCAGTATTTT.

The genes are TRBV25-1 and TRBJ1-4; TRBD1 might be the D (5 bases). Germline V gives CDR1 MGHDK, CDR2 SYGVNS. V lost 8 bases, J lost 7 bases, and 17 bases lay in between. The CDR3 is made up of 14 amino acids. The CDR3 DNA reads TGTGCCAGCGGGGACCTAATCGGCGGTGAAAAACTGTTTTTT. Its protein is CASGDLIGGEKLFF.

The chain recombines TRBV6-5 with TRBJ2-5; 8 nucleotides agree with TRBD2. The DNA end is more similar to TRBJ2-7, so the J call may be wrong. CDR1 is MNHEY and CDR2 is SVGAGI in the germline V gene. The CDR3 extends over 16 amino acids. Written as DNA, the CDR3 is TGTGCCAGCAGTTACTCTGGGAGCGGGAGCTCCTACGAGCAGTACTTC. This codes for CASSYSGSGSSYEQYF.

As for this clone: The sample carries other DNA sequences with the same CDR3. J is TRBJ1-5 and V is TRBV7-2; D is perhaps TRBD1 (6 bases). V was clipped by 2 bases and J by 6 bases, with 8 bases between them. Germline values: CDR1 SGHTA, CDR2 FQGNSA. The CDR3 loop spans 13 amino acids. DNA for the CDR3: TGTGCCAGCAGCTTAAAGGGGGGTCAGCCCCAGCATTTT. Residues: CASSLKGGQPQHF.

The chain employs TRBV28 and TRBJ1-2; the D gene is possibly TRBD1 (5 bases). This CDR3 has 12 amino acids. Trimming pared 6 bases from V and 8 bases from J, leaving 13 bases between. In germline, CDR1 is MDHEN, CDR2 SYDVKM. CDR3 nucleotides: TGTGCCAGCAGCAGAGGGACGAGGGGCTACACCTTC. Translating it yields CASSRGTRGYTF.

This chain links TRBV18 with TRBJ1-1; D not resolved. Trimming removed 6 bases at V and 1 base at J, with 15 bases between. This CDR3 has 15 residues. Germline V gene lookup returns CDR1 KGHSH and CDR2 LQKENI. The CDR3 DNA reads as TGTGCCAGCTCCCCTAGGCGGGGAGAGAACACTGAAGCTTTCTTT. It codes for CASSPRRGENTEAFF.

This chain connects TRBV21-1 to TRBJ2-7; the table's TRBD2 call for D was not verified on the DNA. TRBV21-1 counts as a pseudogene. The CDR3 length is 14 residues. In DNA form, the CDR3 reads TGTGCCAGCAGAAGGGTAAGGAGGGTCCCCGAGCAGTACTTC. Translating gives CASRRVRRVPEQYF.